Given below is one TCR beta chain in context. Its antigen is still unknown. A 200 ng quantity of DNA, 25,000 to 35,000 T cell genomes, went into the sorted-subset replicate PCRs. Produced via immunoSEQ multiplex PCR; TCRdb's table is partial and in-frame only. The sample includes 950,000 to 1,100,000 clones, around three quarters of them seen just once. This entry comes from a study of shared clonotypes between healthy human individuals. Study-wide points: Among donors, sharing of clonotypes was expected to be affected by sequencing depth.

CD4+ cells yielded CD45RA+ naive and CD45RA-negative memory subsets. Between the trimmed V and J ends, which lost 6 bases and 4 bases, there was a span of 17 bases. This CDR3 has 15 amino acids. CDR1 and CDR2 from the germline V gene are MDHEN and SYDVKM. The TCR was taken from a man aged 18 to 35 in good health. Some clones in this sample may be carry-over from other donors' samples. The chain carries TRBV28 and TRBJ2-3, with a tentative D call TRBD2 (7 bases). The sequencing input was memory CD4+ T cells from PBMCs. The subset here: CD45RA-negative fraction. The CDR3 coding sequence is TGTGCCAGCAGCCCCCCGGGGGGCTGGGCAGATACGCAGTATTTT. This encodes CASSPPGGWADTQYF.